One T cell receptor (beta chain) is described in this entry. In the original analysis: Using reference gene primer amplification, nucleated cell counts were estimated. Only in-frame clones appear in the TCRdb table, and some are missing; sequencing was by immunoSEQ multiplex PCR. That table furnishes V, J and clone size, whereas the DNA furnished D and trimming. Found here are roughly 170,000 clones, about 86% of them singletons; the top ten hold less than 25%. This entry is derived from a study of blood T cell repertoires in COVID-19. Study-wide context: Samples came from the United States, Italy and Spain, spanning acute and convalescent COVID-19. T cells, B-cell-depleted T cells, or PBMCs supplied cDNA or gDNA.

The CDR3 contains 15 residues. The ends lost 7 bases at V and 3 bases at J; junction bases unmatched: 11. The germline CDR1 and CDR2 sequences are MNHEY and SMNVEV (reference sequence). Sequencing was done on a sample of peripheral blood. The clonotype was recovered from a man in his sixties or seventies with active or convalescent COVID-19. V usage is TRBV27 and J usage is TRBJ1-1; TRBD1 agrees at 7 bases. In nucleotides, the CDR3 is TGTGCCAGCATGAGGGGGCACCGATCATACACTGAAGCTTTCTTT. The encoded protein is CASMRGHRSYTEAFF.